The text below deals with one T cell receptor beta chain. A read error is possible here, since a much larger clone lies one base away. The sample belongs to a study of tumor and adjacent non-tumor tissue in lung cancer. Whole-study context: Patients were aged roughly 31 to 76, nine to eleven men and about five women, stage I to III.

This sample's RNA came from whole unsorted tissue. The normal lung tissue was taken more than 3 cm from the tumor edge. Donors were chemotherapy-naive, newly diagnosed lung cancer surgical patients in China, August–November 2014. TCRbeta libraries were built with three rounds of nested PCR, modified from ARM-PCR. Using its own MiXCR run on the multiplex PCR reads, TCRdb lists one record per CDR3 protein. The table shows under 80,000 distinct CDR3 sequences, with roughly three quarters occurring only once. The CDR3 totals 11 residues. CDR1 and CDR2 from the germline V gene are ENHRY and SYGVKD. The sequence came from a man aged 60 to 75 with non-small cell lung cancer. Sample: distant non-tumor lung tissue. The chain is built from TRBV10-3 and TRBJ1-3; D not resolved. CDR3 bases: TGTGACATCATTGATGGAAACACCATATATTTT. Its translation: CDIIDGNTIYF.